This T cell receptor (beta chain) was recorded in a study of T cell repertoires in cytomegalovirus infection. As for the study in general: Carrying CMV and the relevant HLA type showed in public TCR beta signatures.

One entry per CDR3 protein results from TCRdb running MiXCR on the reads. The table has approximately 500,000 distinct CDR3 sequences, approximately 15% seen once. The germline V gene encodes CDR1 SGHTA and CDR2 FQGNSA. V was shortened by 0 bases and J by 0 bases, with 3 bases between the two germline ends. This CDR3 comprises 15 residues. Ten or more counts support this clonotype. Its target is not known. Overall study results and limits: It was HLA-C-restricted CMV-specific TCR beta clonotypes that dominated the response ex vivo. Carriers of CMV and the relevant HLA type were discriminated by public TCR beta frequency.

The sequence derives from a human donor in good health (CMV status not recorded). Some clones in this sample may be carry-over from other donors' samples. This chain links TRBV7-2 with TRBJ2-6; D not resolved. Sequences were obtained from CD8+ T cells from PBMCs. The CDR3, as DNA: TGTGCCAGCAGCTTAGCTTACTCTGGGGCCAACGTCCTGACTTTC. Protein sequence: CASSLAYSGANVLTF.